Listed below are T cell receptor beta chains from one sample, sequenced in a study of technical replicates of blood from a few donors. Profiling relied on immunoSEQ multiplex PCR, and the TCRdb table lists in-frame clones only, not all of them. The sample carries about 69,000 clones, over 80% recorded once. The sample consisted of PBMCs. The source of these receptors is a human donor in good health. Some clones in this sample may be carry-over from other donors' samples. Both conserved end residues are part of each CDR3. A D gene is named only where the DNA matches it firmly. Rows give clone size only sometimes, using once, few, many, or a class for an expanded clone.

>TRBV14|-|-|TRBJ2-2
TGTGCCAGCAGCCAAGTCGGTCGGAGGGCCACCGGGGAGCTGTTTTTT
CASSQVGRRATGELFF
>TRBV9|-|-|TRBJ2-2
TGTGCCAGCAGCGTATCCGGGCATCGCCGAGGGGGGGAGCTGTTTTTT
CASSVSGHRRGGELFF
>TRBV19|-|-|TRBJ1-1
TGTGCCAGTACTGAACAGGGAACCACTGAAGCTTTCTTT
CASTEQGTTEAFF
>TRBV2|-|few|TRBJ1-1
TGTGCCAGCAGCCCCACAGGGACTGAAGCTTTCTTT
CASSPTGTEAFF
>TRBV10-3|-|-|TRBJ1-6
TGTGCCATCAGTCAATCCCCGGGTAATAATTCACCCCTCCACTTT
CAISQSPGNNSPLHF
>TRBV23-1|-|-|TRBJ2-2
TGCGCCAGCAGGGGACTCAAACTGGGGGACACCGGGGAGCTGTTTTTT
CASRGLKLGDTGELFF
>TRBV4-1|-|many|TRBJ1-2
TGCGCCAGCAGCCAAGATACCCGAGCCCCCTCTTATGGCTACACCTTC
CASSQDTRAPSYGYTF
>TRBV7-3|-|-|TRBJ2-3
TGTGCCAGCAGCCAAAGACGACAAGATACGCAGTATTTT
CASSQRRQDTQYF
>TRBV7-3|-|-|TRBJ2-2
TGTGCCAGCAGCTTAATGGCGCGGGTGGGCACCGGGGAGCTGTTTTTT
CASSLMARVGTGELFF
>TRBV11-2|TRBD2|-|TRBJ2-5
TGTGCCAGCAGCGCTACTAGCGGGTTCCAAGAGACCCAGTACTTC
CASSATSGFQETQYF
>TRBV4-2|TRBD1|-|TRBJ2-2
TGTGCCAGCAGCCTAGACAGGGCGAACACCGGGGAGCTGTTTTTT
CASSLDRANTGELFF
>TRBV6-4|-|few|TRBJ2-7
TGTGCCAGCAGCCCCACGAGGAGCGGGCATCGCGACGAGCAGTACTTC
CASSPTRSGHRDEQYF
>TRBV9|-|-|TRBJ1-6
TGTGCCAGCAGCGTAGCCGGTAATTCACCCCTCCACTTT
CASSVAGNSPLHF
>TRBV27|TRBD1|-|TRBJ2-5
TGTGCCAGCAGTGGTACAGGGGTTGGGGAGACCCAGTACTTC
CASSGTGVGETQYF
>TRBV5-4|-|-|TRBJ2-1
TGTGCCAGCAGCTTGGGTGGCGGGGGCTTATCCTACAATGAGCAGTTCTTC
CASSLGGGGLSYNEQFF
>TRBV7-3|-|-|TRBJ1-1
TGTGCCAGCAGCTTAATGGCAGGATCCACTGAAGCTTTCTTT
CASSLMAGSTEAFF
>TRBV29-1|TRBD1|-|TRBJ2-2
TGCAGCGTTGACAGGGGGCGGACCGGGGAGCTGTTTTTT
CSVDRGRTGELFF
>TRBV7-6|-|-|TRBJ1-3
TGTGCCAGCAGCCCCGAGGTAGTCTTTCACAGGGCCTCTGGAAACACCATATATTTT
CASSPEVVFHRASGNTIYF
>TRBV7-9|TRBD1|-|TRBJ1-6
TGTGCCAGCAGCTTTAGCACAGGGGGGGACTATAATTCACCCCTCCACTTT
CASSFSTGGDYNSPLHF
>TRBV30|TRBD1|once|TRBJ1-4
TGTGCTTCCACAGGGGGAACTAATGAAAAACTGTTTTTT
CASTGGTNEKLFF
>TRBV7-3|-|few|TRBJ2-7
TGTGCCAGCAGCTTACCGGGTGGCGAGCAGTACTTC
CASSLPGGEQYF
>TRBV9|-|-|TRBJ2-5
TGTGCCAGCGGGAAGGGGTACCAAGAGACCCAGTACTTC
CASGKGYQETQYF
>TRBV5-4|TRBD2|-|TRBJ2-1
TGTGCCAGCAGCCCGGGCGGAACTAGCGGGAGGGCCAATGAGCAGTTCTTC
CASSPGGTSGRANEQFF
>TRBV11-2|TRBD2|-|TRBJ2-7
TGTGCCAGCAGCTTACCGGGACTAGCGGGACGCTACGAGCAGTACTTC
CASSLPGLAGRYEQYF
>TRBV21-1|-|-|TRBJ2-3
TGTGCCAGCAGCTCAGGGGCAGATACGCAGTATTTT
CASSSGADTQYF
>TRBV19|-|-|TRBJ2-3
TGTGCCAGTAGTATTCGCGGCGCAGGGGAAGCAGATACGCAGTATTTT
CASSIRGAGEADTQYF
>TRBV2|-|few|TRBJ1-5
TGTGCCAGCAGTGCGCAGGGAGGGAATCAGCCCCAGCATTTT
CASSAQGGNQPQHF
>TRBV7-8|-|-|TRBJ2-7
TGTGCCAGCAGCTTAGGTGGCAGGGGTCCCGACGAGCAGTACTTC
CASSLGGRGPDEQYF
>TRBV12-1|-|few|TRBJ2-7
TGTGCCAGCAGCCGAGGACTAGCGGGGGGCCGCCTAAAATCCTACGAGCAGTACTTC
CASSRGLAGGRLKSYEQYF
>TRBV5-1|TRBD2|once|TRBJ2-5
TGCGCCAGCAGCGGGGGGGTCGGCACCCAAGAGACCCAGTACTTC
CASSGGVGTQETQYF
>TRBV29-1|TRBD1|-|TRBJ1-3
TGCAGCGTTGAATCTGGGACAGCTGGAAACACCATATATTTT
CSVESGTAGNTIYF
>TRBV11-1|TRBD1|-|TRBJ1-1
TGTGCCAGCAGCTTTGGCCAACAGACAGGGGAGGGAGCTTTCTTT
CASSFGQQTGEGAFF
>TRBV7-8|-|-|TRBJ2-2
TGTGCCAGCAGCCTTTTGAACACCGGGGAGCTGTTTTTT
CASSLLNTGELFF
>TRBV7-2|-|-|TRBJ1-1
TGTGCCAGCAGTGTGCAGGGAATGAACACTGAAGCTTTCTTT
CASSVQGMNTEAFF
>TRBV4-2|-|-|TRBJ1-1
TGTGCCAGCAGCTCGCCGGGACAAATGAACACTGAAGCTTTCTTT
CASSSPGQMNTEAFF
>TRBV4-1|-|-|TRBJ1-5
TGCGCCAGCAGCCCGCAGGGTGGGGCCTGGAATCAGCCCCAGCATTTT
CASSPQGGAWNQPQHF
>TRBV7-6|TRBD2|-|TRBJ2-2
TGTGCCAGCAGCCCGGGACTAGCGGGGGGGCCGGGAACCGGGGAGCTGTTTTTT
CASSPGLAGGPGTGELFF
>TRBV7-2|-|-|TRBJ2-5
TGTGCCAGCAGCTTAGATTCGTGGAGAGTGGAGACCCAGTACTTC
CASSLDSWRVETQYF
>TRBV30|-|few|TRBJ2-7
TGTGCCTGGAGTTGGGGGACACACGAGCAGTACTTC
CAWSWGTHEQYF
>TRBV12-5|-|once|TRBJ2-2
TGTGCTAGTGGTCTATCGACGAACACCGGGGAGCTGTTTTTT
CASGLSTNTGELFF
>TRBV9|-|once|TRBJ2-2
TGTGCCAGCAGCGCCAGGGGAATCAACACCGGGGAGCTGTTTTTT
CASSARGINTGELFF
>TRBV6-6|TRBD2|-|TRBJ2-5
TGTGCCAGCAGGCCTACTAGCGTAGAGACCCAGTACTTC
CASRPTSVETQYF
>TRBV7-2|TRBD2|-|TRBJ2-3
TGTGCCAGCAGCTCCAGGACTAGCGGGGGCACAGATACGCAGTATTTT
CASSSRTSGGTDTQYF
>TRBV7-2|TRBD2|-|TRBJ2-1
TGTGCCAGCAGCTCATTAAGGGGACTAGGGGGCAATGAGCAGTTCTTC
CASSSLRGLGGNEQFF
>TRBV2|TRBD1|-|TRBJ1-2
TGTGCCAGTGGAGGACAGGGAGGAAACTATGGCTACACCTTC
CASGGQGGNYGYTF
>TRBV5-1|-|-|TRBJ2-3
TGCGCCAGCAGCCTCGCGGGACAGCCCACAGATACGCAGTATTTT
CASSLAGQPTDTQYF
>TRBV7-2|-|-|TRBJ2-7
TGTGCCAGCAGCTTAGAAGTAGCGGTCGAGCAGTACTTC
CASSLEVAVEQYF
>TRBV18|-|-|TRBJ1-2
TGTGCCAGCTCACCAGTGGACACAAACTATGGCTACACCTTC
CASSPVDTNYGYTF
>TRBV30|TRBD2|-|TRBJ2-7
TGTGCCTGGAGTGTAAGAGCGGGAGGCCAGAGATTC
CAWSVRAGGQRF
>TRBV5-1|TRBD2|medium-sized|TRBJ2-1
TGCGCCAGCAGTTCGAGCGGGGGTTACAATGAGCAGTTCTTC
CASSSSGGYNEQFF
>TRBV27|-|-|TRBJ1-5
TGTGCCAGCAGTCCTTCAGGGGTTCAGCCCCAGCATTTT
CASSPSGVQPQHF
>TRBV2|-|once|TRBJ2-7
TGTGCCAGCGGGGGTTCGACAGGTAGCTCCTACGAGCAGTACTTC
CASGGSTGSSYEQYF
>TRBV5-5|TRBD1|-|TRBJ1-1
TGTGCCAGCAGTTGGGACAGGGCCACTGAAGCTTTCTTT
CASSWDRATEAFF
>TRBV18|TRBD1|-|TRBJ2-7
TGTGCCAGCTCACCCGGGACAGGGGTCTCCTACGAGCAGTACTTC
CASSPGTGVSYEQYF
>TRBV6-5|TRBD1|-|TRBJ2-7
TGTGCCAGCAGTACGCGACAGGGTTTCGAGCAGTACTTC
CASSTRQGFEQYF
>TRBV5-6|TRBD1|-|TRBJ1-1
TGTGCCAGCAGCACACAGGGGGAGGCTTTCTTT
CASSTQGEAFF
>TRBV5-1|TRBD1|-|TRBJ1-2
TGCGCCAGCACCCCTGCAGGGGGCAACTATGGCTACACCTTC
CASTPAGGNYGYTF
>TRBV27|TRBD1|-|TRBJ2-7
TGTGCCAGCAGTACGCGGACAGGGTTCTACGAGCAGTACTTC
CASSTRTGFYEQYF
>TRBV14|-|-|TRBJ1-1
TGTGCCAGCAGCCAAGATAGGGGGACTGAAGCTTTCTTT
CASSQDRGTEAFF
>TRBV7-2|TRBD1|-|TRBJ1-5
TGTGCCAGCAGCCCCGACGGGACAGGGGGCTCGGGTAATCAGCCCCAGCATTTT
CASSPDGTGGSGNQPQHF